The rows below give T cell receptor beta chains drawn from one sample of a study of neurological immune-mediated disorders. Each CDR3 protein gets one entry after TCRdb re-called the 5' RACE reads with MiXCR. The table records about 90,000 distinct CDR3 sequences, around 14% of them present only once. Sequenced input: PBMCs. Every receptor here comes from a female donor with HTLV-1-associated myelopathy (HAM/TSP). Both conserved end residues are part of each CDR3. Each record gives: clone size, V gene, J gene, D gene, CDR3 DNA, CDR3 protein. The D gene is left open where the match is weak. Clone size is given as once, few, many or a size class.

size: many
V: TRBV6-5
J: TRBJ2-2
D: TRBD2
DNA: TGTGCCAGCAGCACCGACACCGGACTAGCGGGGGGCGGGACCGGGGAGCTGTTTTTT
CDR3: CASSTDTGLAGGGTGELFF

size: many
V: TRBV5-1
J: TRBJ2-3
D: TRBD2
DNA: TGCGCCAGCAGCCCCCGGACTAGGGGCACAGATACGCAGTATTTT
CDR3: CASSPRTRGTDTQYF

size: few
V: TRBV12-3/TRBV12-4
J: TRBJ2-1
D: -
DNA: TGTGCCAGCAACGCGGGGATCTACAATGAGCAGTTCTTC
CDR3: CASNAGIYNEQFF

size: many
V: TRBV12-3/TRBV12-4
J: TRBJ2-5
D: -
DNA: TGTGCCAGCAGTCCCATGGGGGAGACCCAGTACTTC
CDR3: CASSPMGETQYF

size: many
V: TRBV5-1
J: TRBJ2-7
D: -
DNA: TGCGCCAGCAGCTTGGTGGGACTCTACGAGCAGTACTTC
CDR3: CASSLVGLYEQYF

size: many
V: TRBV5-1
J: TRBJ2-4
D: -
DNA: TGCGCCAGCAGCTTCGCTGGGGGGCAAAACATTCAGTACTTC
CDR3: CASSFAGGQNIQYF

size: many
V: TRBV28
J: TRBJ2-5
D: TRBD1
DNA: TGTGCCAGCAGGGACCTGGGACAGCTTCAAGAGACCCAGTACTTC
CDR3: CASRDLGQLQETQYF

size: many
V: TRBV5-1
J: TRBJ1-1
D: -
DNA: TGCGCCAGCAGCTTGGCTGTCGATCCGATGAACACTGAAGCTTTCTTT
CDR3: CASSLAVDPMNTEAFF

size: many
V: TRBV20-1
J: TRBJ2-4
D: TRBD1
DNA: TGCAGTGCTAGAGTGACAGGGGTGAAAAACATTCAGTACTTC
CDR3: CSARVTGVKNIQYF

size: many
V: TRBV5-1
J: TRBJ2-5
D: TRBD2
DNA: TGCGCCAGCAGCTTTACTAGCGAGCAAGAGACCCAGTACTTC
CDR3: CASSFTSEQETQYF

size: many
V: TRBV5-1
J: TRBJ2-5
D: -
DNA: TGCGCCAGCAGCTTGGACGGGGGCCGGAGGGAGACCCAGTACTTC
CDR3: CASSLDGGRRETQYF

size: many
V: TRBV10-3
J: TRBJ2-2
D: -
DNA: TGTGCCATAACTACGACAGAATCGAACACCGGGGAGCTGTTTTTT
CDR3: CAITTTESNTGELFF

size: many
V: TRBV10-3
J: TRBJ2-3
D: TRBD2
DNA: TGTGCCATCAGTCACGTCGGGACTACGCCAGATACGCAGTATTTT
CDR3: CAISHVGTTPDTQYF

size: many
V: TRBV28
J: TRBJ2-1
D: -
DNA: TGTGCCAGCAGTTTGGGTTTAGGGGAACTGCCCTACAATGAGCAGTTCTTC
CDR3: CASSLGLGELPYNEQFF